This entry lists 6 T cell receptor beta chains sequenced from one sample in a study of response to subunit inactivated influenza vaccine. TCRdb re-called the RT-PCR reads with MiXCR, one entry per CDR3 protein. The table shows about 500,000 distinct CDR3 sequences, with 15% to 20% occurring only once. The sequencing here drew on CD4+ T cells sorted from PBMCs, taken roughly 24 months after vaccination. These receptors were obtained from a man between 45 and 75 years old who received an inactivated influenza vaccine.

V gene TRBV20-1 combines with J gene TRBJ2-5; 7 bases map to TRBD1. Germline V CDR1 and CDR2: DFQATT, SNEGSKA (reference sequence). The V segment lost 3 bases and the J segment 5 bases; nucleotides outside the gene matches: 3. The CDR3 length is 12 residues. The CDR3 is CSASTGAETQYF. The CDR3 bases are TGCAGTGCTAGTACAGGGGCTGAGACCCAGTACTTC.

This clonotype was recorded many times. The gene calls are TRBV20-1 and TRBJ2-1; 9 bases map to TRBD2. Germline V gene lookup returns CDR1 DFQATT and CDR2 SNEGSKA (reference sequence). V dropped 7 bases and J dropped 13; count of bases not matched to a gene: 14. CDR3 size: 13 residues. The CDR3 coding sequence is TGCAGTGTCCCCCCGCTAGCGGGAAGTCCTCAGTTCTTC. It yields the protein CSVPPLAGSPQFF.

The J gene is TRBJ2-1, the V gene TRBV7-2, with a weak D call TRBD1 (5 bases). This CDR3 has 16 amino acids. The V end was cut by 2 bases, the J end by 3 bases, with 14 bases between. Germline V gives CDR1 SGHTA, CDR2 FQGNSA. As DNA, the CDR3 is TGTGCCAGCAGCTTATATGGGGTGGGGCTCTACAATGAGCAGTTCTTC. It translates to CASSLYGVGLYNEQFF.

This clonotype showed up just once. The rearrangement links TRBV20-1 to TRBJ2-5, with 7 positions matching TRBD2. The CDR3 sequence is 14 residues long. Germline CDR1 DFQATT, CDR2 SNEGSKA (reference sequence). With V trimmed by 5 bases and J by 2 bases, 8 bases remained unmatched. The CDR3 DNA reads TGCAGTGCTTGTCAAGCGGGGATACAAGAGACCCAGTACTTC. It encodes CSACQAGIQETQYF.

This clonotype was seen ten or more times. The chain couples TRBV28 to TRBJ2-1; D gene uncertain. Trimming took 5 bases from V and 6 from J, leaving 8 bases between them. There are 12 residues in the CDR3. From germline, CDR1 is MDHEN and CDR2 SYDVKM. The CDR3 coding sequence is TGTGCCAGCAGTACGCAGCCCAATGAGCAGTTCTTC. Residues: CASSTQPNEQFF.

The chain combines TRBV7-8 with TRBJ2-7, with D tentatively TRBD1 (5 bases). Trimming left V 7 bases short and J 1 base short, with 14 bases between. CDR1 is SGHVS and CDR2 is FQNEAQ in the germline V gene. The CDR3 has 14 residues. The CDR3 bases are TGTGCCAGCACCTCGACAGTCACTTCCTACGAGCAGTACTTC. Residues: CASTSTVTSYEQYF.